A single sample is the source of the 23 T cell receptor beta chains below, sequenced in a study of response to subunit inactivated influenza vaccine (dated by TCRdb to 2017 to 2018). Receptor libraries were prepared by RT-PCR. These reads were obtained on an Illumina HiSeq 2500. The raw public reads went through TCRdb reprocessing: fastp at Q25, MiXCR clone calling, in-frame beta chains kept. Rows are combined by CDR3 protein, so each entry shows the most common genes and DNA. Present in this sample are about 570,000 distinct CDR3 sequences, around 11% of which were seen just once. Roughly 9.6% of the sample lies in the top ten. The sample was also linked to a second study, of T cells expressing NK-cell markers. The second source states: 5'RACE template switching, by which a universal primer site and unique molecular identifiers were added, was used to make TCR beta cDNA libraries.

The material sequenced was PBMCs from blood, taken on the day of vaccination. The receptors derive from a man aged 50-60 years who received an inactivated influenza vaccine. Donor details come from another sample of the same person, matched by shared clones.

This clonotype has just a few counts. This chain uses TRBV4-3 with TRBJ2-1, with D unclear. V shed 0 bases and J shed 7 bases, with 7 bases lying between them. Germline CDR1 LGHNA, CDR2 YSLEER. This CDR3 has 13 residues. The DNA for the CDR3 is TGCGCCAGCAGCCAAGATCTAAGGAATGAGCAGTTCTTC. Its translation: CASSQDLRNEQFF.

This clonotype occurred many times. The rearrangement links TRBV29-1 to TRBJ2-3; D unresolved. The CDR3 covers 11 residues. Germline values: CDR1 SQVTM, CDR2 ANQGSEA. V was clipped by 6 bases and J by 2 bases, with 6 bases between them. CDR3 sequence: CSVGPTDTQYF. In nucleotides, the CDR3 is TGCAGCGTAGGACCCACAGATACGCAGTATTTT.

The chain has TRBV10-3 and TRBJ1-1; a possible D gene is TRBD1 (5 bases). Germline CDR1 and CDR2: ENHRY and SYGVKD. This CDR3 contains 15 residues. V was trimmed by 0 bases and J by 1 base, leaving 9 bases between them. The CDR3 sequence: CAISESKGTNTEAFF. The DNA of the CDR3 is TGTGCCATCAGTGAGTCGAAGGGGACGAACACTGAAGCTTTCTTT.

V usage is TRBV15 and J usage is TRBJ2-7; TRBD2 might be the D (7 bases). The CDR3 is 15 amino acids. From germline, CDR1 is LNHNV and CDR2 YYDKDF (reference sequence). V gave up 0 bases and J gave up 7 bases, with 16 bases separating them. CDR3: CATSRDSGGVREQYF. The CDR3 nucleotides read TGTGCCACCAGCAGAGATTCGGGGGGCGTGAGGGAGCAGTACTTC. Supplemented by reference TRBV15 and TRBJ2-7, the full variable domain reads DAMVIQNPRYQVTQFGKPVTLSCSQTLNHNVMYWYQQKSSQAPKLLFHYYDKDFNNEADTPDNFQSRRPNTSFCFLDIRSPGLGDTAMYLCATSRDSGGVREQYFGPGTRLTVT.

The V gene is TRBV29-1, the J gene TRBJ2-5, with D perhaps TRBD1 (5 bases). Germline CDR1 reads SQVTM; CDR2 reads ANQGSEA. The CDR3 totals 12 residues. V dropped 5 bases and J dropped 0 bases, with 7 bases sitting between them. The chain's CDR3 is CSVYRNQETQYF. For the CDR3, the DNA is TGCAGCGTTTACAGGAACCAAGAGACCCAGTACTTC. Full variable domain (missing parts from reference TRBV29-1 and TRBJ2-5): SAVISQKPSRDICQRGTSLTIQCQVDSQVTMMFWYRQQPGQSLTLIATANQGSEATYESGFVIDKFPISRPNLTFSTLTVSNMSPEDSSIYLCSVYRNQETQYFGPGTRLLVL.

This clonotype was counted a few times. The V and J genes are TRBV20-1 and TRBJ2-3; 11 bases align to TRBD2. Germline lookup yields CDR1 DFQATT and CDR2 SNEGSKA (reference sequence). The CDR3 sequence is 16 residues long. V lost 5 bases and J lost 2; bases outside the gene matches: 9. The CDR3 here is CSAGGTSGGNTDTQYF. As DNA, the CDR3 is TGCAGTGCTGGCGGCACTAGCGGGGGCAACACAGATACGCAGTATTTT.

This clonotype occurred a few times. The chain recombines TRBV4-2 with TRBJ1-1; D unresolved. Germline CDR1 and CDR2: LGHNA and YNFKEQ. V gave up 3 bases and J gave up 5 bases, with 10 bases separating them. This CDR3 is built from 13 residues. In DNA form, the CDR3 reads TGTGCCAGCAGCCATAACGACGAAACTGAAGCTTTCTTT. Protein sequence: CASSHNDETEAFF.

This clonotype turned up a few times. J is TRBJ2-3 and V is TRBV5-1; 8 bases are shared with TRBD1. The germline V gene has CDR1 SGHRS and CDR2 YFSETQ. V shed 2 bases and J 1 base; nucleotides not matched to a gene: 6. The CDR3 sequence is 16 residues long. DNA of the CDR3: TGCGCCAGCAGCTTCGCCGGACAGGGAGGCACAGATACGCAGTATTTT. This gives the protein CASSFAGQGGTDTQYF. The entire variable domain, with the rest obtained from reference TRBV5-1 and TRBJ2-3, is as follows: KAGVTQTPRYLIKTRGQQVTLSCSPISGHRSVSWYQQTPGQGLQFLFEYFSETQRNKGNFPGRFSGRQFSNSRSEMNVSTLELGDSALYLCASSFAGQGGTDTQYFGPGTRLTVL.

The rearrangement links TRBV6-2 or TRBV6-3 to TRBJ2-3, with 8 bases fitting TRBD2. V was clipped by 4 bases and J by 11 bases; unmatched bases: 20. Looked up from germline, CDR1 is MNHEY and CDR2 is SVGEGT. The CDR3 runs to 17 residues. CDR3 protein: CASSFLLGHGGESQQYF. The CDR3 nucleotides are TGTGCCAGCAGTTTTCTACTCGGACACGGGGGGGAGAGTCAGCAGTATTTT.

The chain has TRBV5-1 and TRBJ2-1; D not certain. Germline V gene sequence: CDR1 SGHRS, CDR2 YFSETQ. The germline V and J ends were trimmed by 0 bases and 0 bases, with 10 bases remaining between them. The CDR3 covers 16 residues. The CDR3 spells CASSLEAALSYNEQFF. CDR3 coding DNA: TGCGCCAGCAGCTTGGAGGCGGCCCTCTCCTACAATGAGCAGTTCTTC. The variable domain in full, completed from reference TRBV5-1 and TRBJ2-1, reads KAGVTQTPRYLIKTRGQQVTLSCSPISGHRSVSWYQQTPGQGLQFLFEYFSETQRNKGNFPGRFSGRQFSNSRSEMNVSTLELGDSALYLCASSLEAALSYNEQFFGPGTRLTVL.

The CDR3 region has the DNA TGCGCCAGCAGCTATCTAGGAACTGAAGCTTTCTTT. Protein product: CASSYLGTEAFF. The rearrangement links TRBV5-1 to TRBJ1-1; no definite D call. Germline assignment: CDR1 SGHRS and CDR2 YFSETQ. The germline V and J ends were trimmed by 3 bases and 5 bases, with 8 bases remaining between them. CDR3 length: 12 residues.

This clonotype qualifies as medium-sized (0.01 to 0.1%). V gene TRBV6-2 or TRBV6-3 combines with J gene TRBJ2-4; 11 bases match TRBD2. Germline V gives CDR1 MNHEY, CDR2 SVGEGT. V trimming: 10 bases; J trimming: 2 bases; junction bases outside the gene matches: 7. CDR3 length: 15 residues. The CDR3 DNA reads as TGTGCCATCCTTAGCGGGGGGGCGTCCAAAAACATTCAGTACTTC. Amino acid sequence: CAILSGGASKNIQYF.

This clonotype was recorded many times. The V call is TRBV6-1, the J call TRBJ1-2, with a possible D match to TRBD1 (5 bases). The ends were cut back, 7 bases at V and 4 bases at J, with 13 bases in the middle. Germline values: CDR1 MNHNS, CDR2 SASEGT. This CDR3 spans 13 amino acids. CDR3 in amino acids: CASMKTDVYGYTF. In DNA form, the CDR3 reads TGTGCCAGCATGAAGACAGACGTCTATGGCTACACCTTC.

This clonotype came up a few times. The V gene is TRBV11-2, the J gene TRBJ2-3; 8 bases agree with TRBD2. V shed 2 bases, J shed 7 bases, and the junction held 8 bases outside the gene matches. Per the germline V gene, CDR1 is SGHAT and CDR2 is FQNNGV. The CDR3 runs 15 residues. Here the CDR3 DNA reads TGTGCCAGCAGCTTACTGTCCAGCGGGGGAAATACGCAGTATTTT. Protein: CASSLLSSGGNTQYF.

This clonotype was detected ten times or more. The CDR3 sequence is CASSSQGGETQYF. DNA for the CDR3: TGTGCCAGCAGTTCACAGGGTGGAGAGACCCAGTACTTC. V is TRBV28 and J is TRBJ2-5; the D gene is possibly TRBD1 (6 bases). The V and J ends lost 4 bases and 4 bases respectively, with 10 bases between them. Germline CDR1 MDHEN, CDR2 SYDVKM. The CDR3 has 13 amino acids.

This chain links TRBV7-2 with TRBJ2-7; weak D call: TRBD2 (6 bases). The V end was cut by 1 base, the J end by 3 bases, with 10 bases between. The CDR3 spans 14 residues. Germline V gene data show CDR1 as SGHTA and CDR2 as FQGNSA. The CDR3 is CASSLDGTLYEQYF. The CDR3 region has the DNA TGTGCCAGCAGCTTAGACGGGACTCTCTACGAGCAGTACTTC.

The sample holds a few counts of this clonotype. J is TRBJ2-2 and V is TRBV6-5; the D call may be TRBD1 or TRBD2 (5 bases each). The CDR3 covers 16 residues. V was clipped by 0 bases and J by 6 bases, with 14 bases between them. Germline lookup yields CDR1 MNHEY and CDR2 SVGAGI. CDR3 in DNA: TGTGCCAGCAGTTACTCGATGCAGGGTAGCGCCGGGGAGCTGTTTTTT. It translates to CASSYSMQGSAGELFF.

This chain connects TRBV7-2 to TRBJ2-1; possibly TRBD1 or TRBD2 for D (5 bases each). This CDR3 has 17 amino acids. V lost 5 bases, J lost 2 bases, and 19 bases lay in between. Germline V lookup: CDR1 SGHTA, CDR2 FQGNSA. The CDR3: CASSPTRGSLTYNEQFF. In DNA form, the CDR3 reads TGTGCCAGCAGCCCCACCCGGGGCAGCCTGACCTACAATGAGCAGTTCTTC. Looking up the rest from reference TRBV7-2 and TRBJ2-1 gives the full variable domain: GAGVSQSPSNKVTEKGKDVELRCDPISGHTALYWYRQSLGQGLEFLIYFQGNSAPDKSGLPSDRFSAERTGGSVSTLTIQRTQQEDSAVYLCASSPTRGSLTYNEQFFGPGTRLTVL.

This clonotype has a count of ten or more. The chain has TRBV4-2 and TRBJ2-7; D remains ambiguous. The germline V and J ends were trimmed by 1 base and 1 base, with 8 bases remaining between them. The CDR3 runs 14 residues. Germline CDR1 is LGHNA and CDR2 is YNFKEQ. For the CDR3, the DNA is TGTGCCAGCAGCCAAGTGATCGGTTCCTACGAGCAGTACTTC. Protein product: CASSQVIGSYEQYF.

This clonotype was seen more than once but under ten times. The chain couples TRBV9 to TRBJ2-3, with 9 bases aligning to TRBD2. V was pared by 2 bases and J by 3 bases, with 4 bases of the junction left unmatched. Germline-derived CDR1 and CDR2 are SGDLS and YYNGEE. The CDR3 is 15 amino acids. Here the CDR3 DNA reads TGTGCCAGCAGCGTTAGCGGGAGCCATACAGATACGCAGTATTTT. Its translation: CASSVSGSHTDTQYF.

The chain has TRBV5-1 and TRBJ1-2, with D possibly TRBD1 on 5 matching bases. This CDR3 region has 17 residues. The germline gives CDR1 SGHRS, CDR2 YFSETQ. Trimming removed 8 bases at V and 7 bases at J, with 30 bases between. CDR3 nucleotides: TGCGCCAGTATTCTGTCTGTCGAGGGGCCGGAACTTTTTGGCTACACCTTC. Its translation: CASILSVEGPELFGYTF.

In its sample, this clonotype was seen a few times. V gene TRBV11-1 combines with J gene TRBJ1-1; possible D gene TRBD1, 5 bases. Germline assignment: CDR1 SGHAT and CDR2 FQDESV (reference sequence). The CDR3 loop spans 18 amino acids. The V end lost 5 bases, the J end lost 1 base, and 23 bases lay between the germline ends. CDR3 nucleotides: TGTGCCAGCAGCCCGAAAAACCGGGCCAGGGACGGGAACACTGAAGCTTTCTTT. As protein: CASSPKNRARDGNTEAFF.

This clonotype occurred many times. CDR3 residues: CAISEGAGTNYEQYF. CDR3 nucleotide sequence: TGTGCCATCAGTGAGGGGGCCGGGACAAATTACGAGCAGTACTTC. The V call is TRBV10-3, the J call TRBJ2-7; TRBD1 is a possible D gene (6 bases). The germline V gene has CDR1 ENHRY and CDR2 SYGVKD. With 2 bases removed from V and 4 bases from J, the gap between germline ends came to 15 bases. This CDR3 contains 15 residues.